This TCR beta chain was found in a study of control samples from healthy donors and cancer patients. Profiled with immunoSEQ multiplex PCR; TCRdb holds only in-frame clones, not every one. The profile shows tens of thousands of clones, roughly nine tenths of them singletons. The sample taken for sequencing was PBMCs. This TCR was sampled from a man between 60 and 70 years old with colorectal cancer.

CDR3 region: CSVGGTGFLYGYTF. CDR3 sequence (DNA): TGCAGCGTTGGAGGGACAGGGTTTCTTTATGGCTACACCTTC. The gene calls are TRBV29-1 and TRBJ1-2; 9 bases are shared with TRBD1. The V segment lost 4 bases and the J segment 5 bases; nucleotides outside the gene matches: 8. CDR3 length equals 14 residues. Germline loops: CDR1 SQVTM, CDR2 ANQGSEA.